This T cell receptor (beta chain) was observed in a study of CD8+ T cells in alopecia areata. Study outcomes and limitations: Normal scalp showed lower clonality than lesional scalp, especially alopecia totalis/universalis. On tofacitinib, scalp and blood still held many of the expanded lesional clones.

Sequencing relied on a cDNA template that was reverse transcribed from extracted RNA. Libraries were prepared by immunoSEQ multiplex PCR; TCRdb keeps only in-frame clonotypes and omits some of them. Of around 190,000 clones listed, 45% to 75% are singletons. As for this clone: Its cognate antigen is unknown.

Treatment reported: oral pan-JAK inhibitor, 5-10 mg twice daily. Samples from alopecia areata patients were lesional scalp punch biopsies and peripheral blood. T lymphocytes (CD4+ and CD8+) were sorted from PBMCs. This clonotype was obtained from a human donor with alopecia areata. The specimen comprised CD4+ T cells sorted from blood, sampled at week 4, from a patient treated with tofacitinib.

CDR3 amino acids: CASSLTGRTQYF. As DNA, the CDR3 is TGTGCCAGCAGCCTCACGGGGCGGACCCAGTACTTC. The rearrangement joins TRBV7-9 to TRBJ2-5, with D perhaps being TRBD1 or TRBD2 (5 bases each). Trimming removed 5 bases at V and 7 bases at J, with 11 bases between. This CDR3 region has 12 residues. Germline CDR1 is SEHNR and CDR2 is FQNEAQ (reference sequence).